Each of the 23 T cell receptor beta chains below was sequenced from the same sample in a study of tumor and adjacent non-tumor tissue in lung cancer (dated by TCRdb to the late 2010s). The method behind the library was multiplex PCR. TCRdb lists the instrument as Illumina HiSeq 2500. TCRbeta libraries were constructed through three rounds of nested PCR with primers (Table S4) according to protocols modified from ARM-PCR. Starting from the raw public reads, TCRdb applied fastp trimming at Q25, assembled clones with MiXCR and retained in-frame beta chains. For every CDR3 protein sequence, its rows merge into one entry that carries the most common genes and DNA. For this sample there are 90,000 to 120,000 distinct CDR3 sequences; roughly 60% appear just once. The ten largest account for approximately 18% of the sample. RNA was isolated from bulk, unsorted tissue, and RNA quality was assessed with a NanoDrop ND-1000 and an Agilent 2100. For the normal lung samples, distant non-tumor tissue was collected more than 3 cm away from the tumor edge.

The sample comprised distant non-tumor lung tissue. The receptors shown here come from a man aged 25 to 40 with non-small cell lung cancer.

The table lists this clonotype with a count of one. Its ends do not fully match the called genes, so a read error is possible. V usage is TRBV4-2 and J usage is TRBJ2-3; D is possibly TRBD2 (5 bases). The CDR3 is 13 amino acids. Germline lookup yields CDR1 LGHNA and CDR2 YNFKEQ. The CDR3 sequence is CASRLLVSDAQYF. CDR3 DNA: TGTGCCAGCAGGTTACTAGTCTCAGATGCGCAGTATTTT.

Note on this clonotype: A much more abundant neighbour one base away suggests this may be a read error. This is likely a read error, given that the CDR3 carries no conserved phenylalanine or tryptophan at its end. V and J are TRBV4-1 and TRBJ1-6; no clear D gene. Germline CDR1 reads MGHRA; CDR2 reads YSYEKL. V was cut by 1 base and J by 6 bases, with 13 bases left in between. The CDR3 is 16 amino acids. CDR3 bases: TGCGCCAGCAGCCAAGGGGTAAATCGCCCTAATTCACCCCTCCACTCT. As protein: CASSQGVNRPNSPLHS.

Notes on this clonotype: No conserved phenylalanine or tryptophan is present at the end of the CDR3, so a read error is the likely explanation. The DNA is omitted, as the CDR3 cannot be located on it reliably, and the CDR3 follows TCRdb's listing. The chain recombines TRBV6-1 with TRBJ2-2; TRBD2, the table's D call, lacks a check against the DNA. The CDR3 comprises 16 residues, both ends counted. Germline CDR1 reads MNHNS; CDR2 reads SASEGT. This CDR3 reads CASTRWGRANTGSCFL.

This clonotype was seen once. The chain employs TRBV12-3 or TRBV12-4 and TRBJ1-1; the D gene is possibly TRBD1 (6 bases). CDR3 length: 14 residues. V lost 4 bases and J lost 5, with 14 bases in between. DNA for the CDR3: TGTGCCAGCAGTTGGCACAGGGCATGGACTGAAGCTTTCTTT. Encoded protein: CASSWHRAWTEAFF.

In its sample, this clonotype was seen a few times. With a much larger clone just one base away, this may be a read error. This likely comes from a read error, as the CDR3 has no conserved phenylalanine or tryptophan at its end. The chain employs TRBV20-1 and TRBJ2-7, with TRBD2 identical over 9 bases. The CDR3 sequence is 16 residues long. Trimming cost V 1 base and J 6 bases; bases outside gene matches: 13. Looked up from germline, CDR1 is DFQATT and CDR2 is SNEGSKA (reference sequence). The CDR3 sequence: CSARGGLAGFPVEQYS. The CDR3 DNA reads TGCAGTGCTAGAGGGGGGCTAGCGGGATTCCCGGTCGAGCAGTACTCC.

As for this clonotype: The germline gene is not matched at one end of the junction; a read error may be the cause. The chain employs TRBV12-3 or TRBV12-4 and TRBJ1-4, with TRBD1 as a possible D gene (5 bases). The CDR3 is made up of 13 amino acids. DNA of the CDR3: TGTACCAGCAGACAGCAGGACATGGGGGTCCCGTTTTTT. Its translation is CTSRQQDMGVPFF.

As regards this clonotype: Likely a read error: the CDR3 ends without its conserved phenylalanine or tryptophan. This chain connects TRBV11-1 to TRBJ2-1; no clear D gene. Per germline, CDR1 SGHAT and CDR2 FQDESV (reference sequence). This CDR3 spans 13 amino acids. The V and J ends lost 1 base and 7 bases respectively, with 8 bases between them. CDR3 nucleotides: TGTGCCAGCAGCTTAGAATGGAGAAATGAGCAGTTCATC. Translation: CASSLEWRNEQFI.

About this clonotype: A much larger clone lies one base from this, so it may be a read error. The rearrangement links TRBV12-3 or TRBV12-4 to TRBJ1-1; maybe TRBD1 (6 bases). There are 13 residues in the CDR3. This CDR3 reads CVSSLDSDTEAFF. The CDR3 DNA reads as TGTGTCAGCAGCTTGGACAGCGACACTGAAGCTTTCTTT.

This clonotype was seen a handful of times. A much bigger clone sits one base away, suggesting this may be a read error. The J gene is TRBJ2-3, the V gene TRBV20-1, with D possibly being TRBD2 (6 bases). CDR3 length: 16 residues. CDR1 is DFQATT, CDR2 SNEGSKA, per germline (reference sequence). This CDR3 reads CSAKIRDHTSTDTQCF. Written as DNA, the CDR3 is TGCAGTGCCAAAATCAGGGACCACACTAGCACAGATACGCAGTGTTTT.

The chain recombines TRBV4-3 with TRBJ2-3; no definite D call. Trimming pared 8 bases from V and 0 bases from J, leaving 15 bases between. Germline V gene lookup returns CDR1 LGHNA and CDR2 YSLEER. This CDR3 is built from 15 residues. CDR3 nucleotide sequence: TGCGCCAGCGGCCCGTCAGCGCGGAGCACAGATACGCAGTATTTT. Translated, it gives CASGPSARSTDTQYF.

This clonotype was recorded many times. V is TRBV6-2 or TRBV6-3 and J is TRBJ1-6; the D is unclear. Deletions cut 5 bases from V and 10 bases from J, with 12 bases between. CDR1 is MNHEY, CDR2 SVGEGT, per germline. This CDR3 comprises 13 residues. The CDR3 region is CASSLTHRSPLHF. The CDR3 nucleotides are TGTGCCAGCAGTCTAACGCACCGCTCACCCCTCCACTTT.

About this clonotype: One end of the junction does not line up with germline, which may come from a read error. The DNA of the CDR3 is TGTGTCAGCGGTATTACAGGGAGTGGCTCCTATAATTCACCCCTCCACTTT. This gives the protein CVSGITGSGSYNSPLHF. V gene TRBV6-5 combines with J gene TRBJ1-6; possibly TRBD1 for D (6 bases). Germline V gene data show CDR1 as MNHEY and CDR2 as SVGAGI. This CDR3 is built from 17 residues.

This clonotype occurred a few times. An end of the junction differs from the germline gene, which may be a read error. The CDR3 loop reads CSAPLAWVSDAQYF. CDR3 in DNA: TGCAGTGCCCCACTAGCGTGGGTTTCAGATGCGCAGTATTTT. The V and J genes are TRBV20-1 and TRBJ2-3; 7 bases fit TRBD2. The CDR3 length is 14 residues. Germline V gene data show CDR1 as DFQATT and CDR2 as SNEGSKA (reference sequence).

For this clonotype: Since a much larger clone is just one base distant, this may be a read error. The chain recombines TRBV4-1 with TRBJ1-1; 7 bases fit TRBD1. The CDR3 is 15 residues long. With V trimmed by 8 bases and J by 5 bases, 14 bases remained unmatched. Germline V gene lookup returns CDR1 MGHRA and CDR2 YSYEKL. The CDR3 protein is CASGKGADGVTEAFF. The CDR3 DNA sequence: TGCGCCAGCGGTAAGGGGGCTGATGGGGTAACTGAAGCTTTCTTT.

This sequence joins TRBV11-1 and TRBJ2-3; no clear D gene. The germline V gene encodes CDR1 SGHAT and CDR2 FQDESV (reference sequence). The CDR3 has 14 residues. Deletions cut 2 bases from V and 2 bases from J, with 8 bases between. The CDR3 reads CASSLSPATDTQYF. The DNA for the CDR3 is TGTGCCAGCAGCTTATCTCCAGCCACAGATACGCAGTATTTT.

The chain couples TRBV13 to TRBJ2-7, with D uncertain. CDR1 and CDR2 (germline): PRHDT, FYEKMQ (reference sequence). The germline V and J ends were trimmed by 5 bases and 6 bases, with 14 bases remaining between them. This CDR3 is built from 13 residues. CDR3 sequence reads: CASSPNPRAEQYV. Written as DNA, the CDR3 is TGTGCCAGCAGCCCCAACCCACGTGCCGAGCAGTACGTC.

Concerning this clonotype itself: Germline is not matched at one junction end, which may reflect a read error. This chain's CDR3 is CSARDTQGDHGHTF. In DNA form, the CDR3 reads TGCAGTGCTAGAGACACCCAGGGGGACCATGGCCACACCTTC. The chain couples TRBV20-1 to TRBJ1-2; TRBD1 agrees at 7 bases. The CDR3 loop spans 14 amino acids. CDR1 is DFQATT, CDR2 SNEGSKA, per germline (reference sequence).

This chain uses TRBV5-1 with TRBJ2-1; TRBD1 matches 7 bases. The junction had 4 bases not matched to a gene; V was cut back by 4 bases and J by 0 bases. Looked up from germline, CDR1 is SGHRS and CDR2 is YFSETQ. The CDR3 consists of 15 residues. CDR3 amino acids: CASSDGTASYNEQFF. The CDR3 DNA reads TGCGCCAGCAGCGACGGGACAGCCTCCTACAATGAGCAGTTCTTC.

The chain uses TRBV13 and TRBJ2-7; 7 bases are shared with TRBD2. From germline, CDR1 is PRHDT and CDR2 FYEKMQ (reference sequence). CDR3 size: 11 residues. Germline trimming cut 9 bases from V and 3 bases from J; bases unmatched to any gene: 2. The CDR3 sequence: CARLAGYEQYF. The CDR3 DNA reads TGTGCCAGGTTAGCGGGCTACGAGCAGTACTTC.

Worth noting for this clonotype: One end of the junction is discordant with germline, which a read error may explain. The rearrangement links TRBV12-5 to TRBJ1-1; D is ambiguous. The CDR3 totals 14 residues. In germline, CDR1 is LGHNT, CDR2 FRNRAP. CDR3 loop: CTSGWLPRDTEAFF. DNA of the CDR3: TGTACTAGTGGCTGGCTACCGCGGGACACTGAAGCTTTCTTT.

The chain combines TRBV20-1 with TRBJ2-3; D is unclear. Trimming left V 6 bases short and J 10 bases short, with 23 bases between. The CDR3 spans 14 residues. Germline CDR1 DFQATT, CDR2 SNEGSKA (reference sequence). For the CDR3, the DNA is TGCAGTGCCCCGGATGGCGGAAACCCGACCGCGCAGTATTTT. It specifies CSAPDGGNPTAQYF.

The J gene is TRBJ2-7, the V gene TRBV20-1; TRBD1 is a possible D gene (5 bases). Germline lookup yields CDR1 DFQATT and CDR2 SNEGSKA (reference sequence). Trimming pared 8 bases from V and 3 bases from J, leaving 17 bases between. The CDR3 length is 13 residues. The CDR3 here is CSILQAAYYEQYF. CDR3 in DNA: TGCAGTATTTTACAGGCGGCCTACTACGAGCAGTACTTC.

A remark on this clonotype: An end of the junction does not agree with germline; a read error may underlie this. The CDR3, as DNA: TGTGCCATCAGTATTCCAGGCGGGGAGCCGTTTTTT. This translates into CAISIPGGEPFF. V and J are TRBV10-3 and TRBJ2-2; TRBD2 is a possible D gene (6 bases). Germline V gene lookup returns CDR1 ENHRY and CDR2 SYGVKD. There are 12 residues in the CDR3.